A selection of T cell receptor beta chains follows, all from one sample in a study of T cells in localized non-small cell lung cancer. Clones were read by immunoSEQ multiplex PCR, and TCRdb kept only the in-frame ones, dropping some. The sample records under 2,000 clones, 27% being singletons. The starting material was lung tumor tissue, obtained before any cancer treatment. All receptors derive from a female donor at least 60 years old with stage II lung adenocarcinoma. Both conserved end residues are part of each CDR3. The D gene is left open where the match is weak. Rows may omit the clone size; those that give it use once, few, many or a size class.

-	TRBD1	TRBV5-1	TRBJ2-7	TGCGCCAGCAGCTTGGCCCAGGAGACAGGGTCCTACGAGCAGTACTTC	CASSLAQETGSYEQYF
-	-	TRBV18	TRBJ2-7	TGTGCCAGCTCACCACCATGGGGGAGTAGGTACGAGCAGTACTTC	CASSPPWGSRYEQYF
-	TRBD1	TRBV23-1	TRBJ2-7	TGCGCCAGCAGCCCCGGGACAGGCCGCACACGAGAGGAGCAGTACTTC	CASSPGTGRTREEQYF
medium-sized	TRBD1	TRBV11-3	TRBJ2-2	TGTGCCAGCAGCCAGGGGACAGGGGGAGGCTACGGGCTGTTTTTT	CASSQGTGGGYGLFF
-	-	TRBV28	TRBJ2-1	TGTGCCAGCAGTTTATATGGACAAGGCAATGAGCAGTTCTTC	CASSLYGQGNEQFF
-	-	TRBV9	TRBJ2-3	TGTGCCAGCAGCCTACGATGGGGGGATACGCAGTATTTT	CASSLRWGDTQYF
-	TRBD2	TRBV19	TRBJ2-5	TGTGCCAGTAGTCTATCGACTAGCGGGGAGACCCAGTACTTC	CASSLSTSGETQYF
-	-	TRBV7-2	TRBJ1-1	TGTGCCAGCGGAGTAGGGGGGAAGACTGAAGCTTTCTTT	CASGVGGKTEAFF
-	TRBD1	TRBV9	TRBJ2-2	TGTGCCAGCAGGACAGGGACCGGGGAGCTGTTTTTT	CASRTGTGELFF
-	TRBD1	TRBV5-1	TRBJ1-5	TGCGCCAGCAGCTTGGGTACAGGGGTCAATCAGCCCCAGCATTTT	CASSLGTGVNQPQHF
few	-	TRBV23-1	TRBJ1-1	TGCGCCAGCAGCGCTCCCCCGAACACTGAAGCTTTCTTT	CASSAPPNTEAFF
few	-	TRBV11-3	TRBJ2-3	TGTGCCAGCAGCCAAGGTGGCTACACAGATACGCAGTATTTT	CASSQGGYTDTQYF
-	TRBD2	TRBV19	TRBJ2-5	TGTGCCAGTAGTAAAGGGACGGGAGGAACCCAGTACTTC	CASSKGTGGTQYF
-	-	TRBV19	TRBJ1-5	TGTGCCAGTAGTCGGGCGGGGACGACACCTTCCCAGCATTTT	CASSRAGTTPSQHF
few	-	TRBV6-8	TRBJ1-5	TGTGCCAGCAAGGGCAGGGGAGATCAGCCCCAGCATTTT	CASKGRGDQPQHF
-	-	TRBV6-8	TRBJ2-3	TGTGCCATCGGCAATCAACAGGGAACCTTAACAGATACGCAGTATTTT	CAIGNQQGTLTDTQYF
-	-	TRBV6-9	TRBJ2-3	TGTGCCAGCACCTCTAGTTTAACGCAGTATTTT	CASTSSLTQYF
-	TRBD2	TRBV28	TRBJ2-1	TGTGCCAGCAGGGTGACTAGCGGGAGAGCGTATGAGCAGTTCTTC	CASRVTSGRAYEQFF
-	-	TRBV28	TRBJ2-7	TGTGCCAGCAGTTTAACGCAAGCACACGAGCAGTACTTC	CASSLTQAHEQYF
-	-	TRBV15	TRBJ2-7	TGTGCCACCAGCAGAGGTGGGTCTCTCCTAAGGGGGGCCTACGAGCAGTACTTC	CATSRGGSLLRGAYEQYF
-	-	TRBV29-1	TRBJ2-3	TGCAGCGGTCATGAGGGGGGCACAGATACGCAGTATTTT	CSGHEGGTDTQYF
-	TRBD1	TRBV29-1	TRBJ1-5	TGCAGCGTTGGGAGGGGGCGAGGTCAGCCCCAGCATTTT	CSVGRGRGQPQHF